This paragraph reports one TCR beta chain. Antigen: not known. This sample was included in a study of beta chain features in type 1 diabetes. As every portion of the isolated RNA was reverse transcribed, the sequencing read expressed TCRB transcripts. The table came from immunoSEQ multiplex PCR; TCRdb's copy has only in-frame clones and leaves some out. Counted here are 130,000 or so clones, around a tenth occurring once; the ten biggest clones make up around 0.68%. This CDR3 spans 15 amino acids. The germline V gene has CDR1 KGHSH and CDR2 LQKENI. V was trimmed by 2 bases and J by 6 bases, leaving 13 bases between them. Overall study findings and caveats: In type 1 diabetes patients, VDJ junctions had fewer insertions; deletions at these junctions were more frequent. Possible PCR preference for shorter templates applied equally to patients and controls.

Sequences were obtained from central memory CD4+ T cells from blood. The source is a young man in good health. The rearrangement uses TRBV18 and TRBJ2-2; TRBD1 is a possible D gene (6 bases). In nucleotides, the CDR3 is TGTGCCAGCTCACCAGGGACACCACGGCCCGGGGAGCTGTTTTTT. This encodes CASSPGTPRPGELFF.